This paragraph covers one TCR beta chain sequence. The antigen remains undetermined. This record belongs to a study of long-term antiretroviral therapy in people with HIV. Study-wide points: Pre-ART expanded TRB clones stayed dominant throughout, though often decreasing after ART.

Germline values: CDR1 MGHDK, CDR2 SYGVNS. CDR3 length: 12 amino acids. V shed 6 bases, J shed 6 bases, and the junction held 3 bases outside the gene matches. Investigators performed immunoSEQ version v3.0 at survey level. The assay was immunoSEQ multiplex PCR, and TCRdb's table has in-frame clones only and misses some. Among about 24,000 clones listed, roughly four fifths were seen once. This chain uses TRBV25-1 with TRBJ1-1; TRBD1 matches 8 bases. Sequenced here: unsorted PBMCs, sampled 4.4 years after starting antiretroviral therapy. The sequence derives from a man under 40 with HIV. CDR3 DNA sequence: TGTGCCAGCAGGACAGGGGCGGCTGAAGCTTTCTTT. Protein sequence: CASRTGAAEAFF.